Listed here is a single T cell receptor beta chain. No antigen is known for it. No much larger clone exists at a distance of one base, and base qualities are not known. The T-cell fraction in tumor and uninvolved lung tissue was provided by TCR sequencing with the immunoSEQ assay. Per the original workflow: In the survival analysis, patients were divided into a high T-cell fraction group (upper tertile) and a low T-cell fraction group (lower two tertiles), and the two groups were compared using a log-rank test. A signed-rank test was used to test paired tumor versus uninvolved lung differences in T-cell fraction. TCRdb stores this immuneACCESS table with in-frame sequences only. Part of the clones is absent; in the studies checked, under half of the shortfall reflects unresolved V genes, and no reason is known for the rest. D and trimming were read from the DNA, whereas the V and J calls and clone size are those reported in that table. Across this sample there are 10,000 to 13,000 clones, with nearly 65% seen only once. The ten largest clones represent more than 9% of the sample.

The first patient joined ICON in the first half of 2016, and enrollment wrapped up when the last patient was enrolled in September 2018. From a subcohort of approximately 76 patients, fresh tumor and matched uninvolved tissue were collected for in-depth immune analyses, including TCR sequencing. TCR sequencing was performed on DNA isolated from bulk tissue, without cell sorting. The data are from a study of tumor-infiltrating lymphocytes in localized non-small cell lung cancer (TCRdb year 2021). About the investigation overall: Several histologies were represented in the cohort, which also included both smokers and never-smokers as well as patients whose samples were collected after neoadjuvant chemotherapy. From each patient came resected tumor tissue plus uninvolved lung tissue from that same patient, and the uninvolved lung tissue was described as non-adjacent to the tumor. TCR sequencing was one of several integrated assays, alongside flow cytometry, multiplex immunofluorescence, RNA-seq, exome sequencing and proteomics, applied to the same patients. The overall ICON cohort was composed of 140 or so surgical patients with localized non-small cell lung cancer whose tumors were resected. For 55 patients, immunoSEQ T-cell fraction was compared between paired tumor and uninvolved lung. The paper as a whole reports these results and caveats: No difference in TCR-derived T-cell fraction was observed between the flow cytometry-defined immunotypes IM1 (good prognosis) and IM2 (poor prognosis). Recurrence-free survival showed no association with tumor T-cell fraction from TCR sequencing (p = 0.61). Because assay coverage varied across patients depending on available tissue quantity, TCR sequencing was performed for only a subset of the cohort. Because different pieces of the same tissue were used for different assays, technical variation could not be separated from intratumor heterogeneity. Higher T cell infiltration in tumors than in uninvolved lung tissue was supported by TCRbeta sequencing, consistent with immunofluorescence CD3 counts.

The germline V gene gives CDR1 as MNHNS and CDR2 as SASEGT. From V the trimming removes 2 bases and from J it removes 6 bases, while the gene matches leave 9 bases of the junction unaccounted for. Reading from cysteine to phenylalanine, the CDR3 counts 15 amino acids. The entry retains the CDR3 DNA only, 45 bases that are in frame from base 1. The origin of this receptor is a human donor with non-small cell lung cancer. The V and J segments used are TRBV6-1 and TRBJ2-7; 8 bases in between match TRBD1. The specimen sequenced was lung tumor tissue. The CDR3 protein: CASSEPGQGAGEQYF. DNA sequence: TGTGCCAGCAGTGAACCGGGGCAGGGGGCTGGCGAGCAGTACTTC.